This is a list of T cell receptor beta chains from one sample in a study of T cells in Graves' hyperthyroidism and ophthalmopathy. TCRdb re-derived calls from the multiplex PCR reads in MiXCR, one entry per CDR3 protein. This sample yields just over 550,000 distinct CDR3 sequences, of which more than 45% are seen a single time; 8.2% belongs to the top ten. Sequencing used peripheral blood or thyroid tissue (not recorded which). The receptors were sampled from a woman under 30 with Graves' hyperthyroidism. Each CDR3 is given with its conserved first and last residue. D genes are given only for firm matches. The size entry is marked missing in some rows and otherwise reads once, few, many or a size class.

d_gene: .
abundance: .
j_gene: TRBJ2-7
v_gene: TRBV5-1
CDR3aa: CASSLASSRTYEQYF
CDR3nt: TGCGCCAGCAGCTTGGCCTCATCACGAACGTACGAGCAGTACTTC

d_gene: TRBD1
abundance: few
j_gene: TRBJ1-4
v_gene: TRBV15
CDR3aa: CATSPSTPGLTGWEEKLFF
CDR3nt: TGTGCCACCAGCCCCTCCACCCCCGGGCTGACAGGGTGGGAGGAAAAACTGTTTTTT

d_gene: TRBD2
abundance: many
j_gene: TRBJ2-7
v_gene: TRBV10-3
CDR3aa: CAISRQREALYEQYF
CDR3nt: TGTGCCATCAGCCGCCAGCGGGAAGCGCTTTACGAGCAGTACTTC

d_gene: TRBD1
abundance: .
j_gene: TRBJ1-4
v_gene: TRBV5-1
CDR3aa: CASSLALRTGDEKLFF
CDR3nt: TGCGCCAGCAGCTTGGCCCTGAGGACAGGGGACGAAAAACTGTTTTTT

d_gene: .
abundance: .
j_gene: TRBJ1-2
v_gene: TRBV24-1
CDR3aa: CATPPRTAQYGYTF
CDR3nt: TGTGCCACCCCTCCTAGGACAGCGCAATATGGCTACACCTTC

d_gene: .
abundance: many
j_gene: TRBJ2-2
v_gene: TRBV7-6
CDR3aa: CASSPWTANTGELFF
CDR3nt: TGTGCCAGCAGCCCCTGGACGGCGAACACCGGGGAGCTGTTTTTT

d_gene: TRBD2
abundance: .
j_gene: TRBJ2-5
v_gene: TRBV7-9
CDR3aa: CASSLASGAETQYF
CDR3nt: TGTGCCAGCAGCTTAGCGAGCGGGGCAGAGACCCAGTACTTC

d_gene: .
abundance: .
j_gene: TRBJ2-5
v_gene: TRBV12-3/TRBV12-4
CDR3aa: CASKRGETQYF
CDR3nt: TGTGCCAGCAAAAGGGGGGAGACCCAGTACTTC

d_gene: .
abundance: .
j_gene: TRBJ1-2
v_gene: TRBV10-2
CDR3aa: CASINGDYGYTF
CDR3nt: TGTGCCAGCATCAATGGGGACTATGGCTACACCTTC

d_gene: .
abundance: .
j_gene: TRBJ2-5
v_gene: TRBV20-1
CDR3aa: CSARTTDGETQYF
CDR3nt: TGCAGTGCTAGAACCACTGACGGGGAGACCCAGTACTTC

d_gene: .
abundance: .
j_gene: TRBJ2-7
v_gene: TRBV5-1
CDR3aa: CASSFSSSYQQYF
CDR3nt: TGCGCCAGCAGCTTCTCCAGCTCCTACCAGCAGTACTTC

d_gene: .
abundance: .
j_gene: TRBJ1-5
v_gene: TRBV7-8
CDR3aa: CASSERAGRGQPQHF
CDR3nt: TGTGCCAGCAGTGAAAGAGCAGGGAGGGGTCAGCCCCAGCATTTT

d_gene: TRBD2
abundance: .
j_gene: TRBJ2-5
v_gene: TRBV5-6
CDR3aa: CASSSRTTSETQYF
CDR3nt: TGTGCCAGCAGCTCAAGAACGACTAGCGAGACCCAGTACTTC

d_gene: .
abundance: many
j_gene: TRBJ1-4
v_gene: TRBV9
CDR3aa: CASSETSSNEKLFF
CDR3nt: TGTGCCAGCAGCGAAACGTCCTCTAATGAAAAACTGTTTTTT

d_gene: .
abundance: .
j_gene: TRBJ2-3
v_gene: TRBV10-3
CDR3aa: CAISEVSGIKGADTQYF
CDR3nt: TGTGCCATCAGTGAGGTCTCCGGGATCAAGGGGGCAGATACGCAGTATTTT

d_gene: .
abundance: many
j_gene: TRBJ1-5
v_gene: TRBV15
CDR3aa: CATSRDRVRQPQHF
CDR3nt: TGTGCCACCAGCAGAGACAGGGTTCGTCAGCCCCAGCATTTT

d_gene: .
abundance: many
j_gene: TRBJ2-7
v_gene: TRBV7-2
CDR3aa: CASSLQQRAVWYF
CDR3nt: TGTGCCAGCAGCTTACAACAGCGGGCCGTCTGGTACTTC

d_gene: .
abundance: .
j_gene: TRBJ1-5
v_gene: TRBV2
CDR3aa: CASSTIREVNQPQHF
CDR3nt: TGTGCCAGCAGTACTATCCGGGAAGTCAATCAGCCCCAGCATTTT

d_gene: .
abundance: .
j_gene: TRBJ2-7
v_gene: TRBV10-3
CDR3aa: CAISEGLGSYEQYF
CDR3nt: TGTGCCATCAGTGAGGGACTCGGCTCCTACGAGCAGTACTTC

d_gene: TRBD1
abundance: few
j_gene: TRBJ1-2
v_gene: TRBV6-1
CDR3aa: CASKPIQGLLTGYTF
CDR3nt: TGTGCCAGCAAACCGATACAGGGGCTGCTGACGGGCTACACCTTC

d_gene: TRBD1
abundance: .
j_gene: TRBJ1-2
v_gene: TRBV29-1
CDR3aa: CSVVGGGTGYGYTF
CDR3nt: TGCAGCGTTGTAGGGGGCGGGACTGGCTATGGCTACACCTTC

d_gene: .
abundance: .
j_gene: TRBJ2-2
v_gene: TRBV7-8
CDR3aa: CASSLNPGQEIGELFF
CDR3nt: TGTGCCAGCAGCTTAAATCCGGGCCAGGAGATCGGGGAGCTGTTTTTT

d_gene: .
abundance: .
j_gene: TRBJ1-1
v_gene: TRBV2
CDR3aa: CASSSGPGREAFF
CDR3nt: TGTGCCAGCAGCAGCGGACCGGGAAGAGAAGCTTTCTTT

d_gene: .
abundance: .
j_gene: TRBJ1-3
v_gene: TRBV7-2
CDR3aa: CASSMGLAGASGNTIYF
CDR3nt: TGTGCCAGCAGTATGGGACTAGCGGGAGCCTCTGGAAACACCATATATTTT

d_gene: .
abundance: many
j_gene: TRBJ2-7
v_gene: TRBV2
CDR3aa: CASIGVEQYF
CDR3nt: TGTGCCAGCATTGGGGTCGAGCAGTACTTC

d_gene: TRBD1
abundance: few
j_gene: TRBJ2-7
v_gene: TRBV5-1
CDR3aa: CASSLAGTGGNEQYF
CDR3nt: TGCGCCAGCAGCTTGGCCGGGACAGGGGGCAACGAGCAGTACTTC

d_gene: .
abundance: .
j_gene: TRBJ1-6
v_gene: TRBV2
CDR3aa: CASSEPGLAGNSPLHF
CDR3nt: TGTGCCAGCAGTGAACCCGGACTAGCGGGAAATTCACCCCTCCACTTT

d_gene: .
abundance: .
j_gene: TRBJ1-3
v_gene: TRBV12-3/TRBV12-4
CDR3aa: CASNADSGNTIYF
CDR3nt: TGTGCCAGCAATGCAGACTCTGGAAACACCATATATTTT

d_gene: TRBD2
abundance: once
j_gene: TRBJ2-7
v_gene: TRBV7-6
CDR3aa: CASSYRTGLAAEQYF
CDR3nt: TGTGCCAGCAGTTATCGTACCGGACTAGCGGCAGAGCAGTACTTC

d_gene: TRBD1
abundance: many
j_gene: TRBJ1-5
v_gene: TRBV10-3
CDR3aa: CASGQGIYSNQPQHF
CDR3nt: TGTGCCAGCGGACAGGGCATTTATAGCAATCAGCCCCAGCATTTT

d_gene: .
abundance: many
j_gene: TRBJ2-5
v_gene: TRBV7-9
CDR3aa: CASSLAVGETQYF
CDR3nt: TGTGCCAGCAGCTTAGCGGTGGGGGAGACCCAGTACTTC

d_gene: TRBD1
abundance: .
j_gene: TRBJ2-5
v_gene: TRBV20-1
CDR3aa: CSAPWTGGLDETQYF
CDR3nt: TGCAGTGCTCCTTGGACAGGGGGGCTGGATGAGACCCAGTACTTC

d_gene: .
abundance: .
j_gene: TRBJ2-5
v_gene: TRBV24-1
CDR3aa: CASSYGGQMQETQYF
CDR3nt: TGTGCCAGCAGTTACGGGGGACAGATGCAAGAGACCCAGTACTTC

d_gene: TRBD1
abundance: many
j_gene: TRBJ1-2
v_gene: TRBV24-1
CDR3aa: CATSDFRGSGYTF
CDR3nt: TGTGCCACCAGTGATTTCAGGGGGAGCGGCTACACCTTC

d_gene: .
abundance: .
j_gene: TRBJ2-5
v_gene: TRBV7-2
CDR3aa: CASSLVAGALQETQYF
CDR3nt: TGTGCCAGCAGCTTAGTTGCAGGGGCTTTACAAGAGACCCAGTACTTC

d_gene: .
abundance: many
j_gene: TRBJ2-5
v_gene: TRBV24-1
CDR3aa: CATSGPGETQYF
CDR3nt: TGTGCCACCAGTGGACCCGGGGAGACCCAGTACTTC

d_gene: .
abundance: .
j_gene: TRBJ2-1
v_gene: TRBV15
CDR3aa: CATSRDLIGEQFF
CDR3nt: TGTGCCACCAGCAGAGATCTTATAGGTGAGCAGTTCTTC